One sample yielded the 30 T cell receptor beta chains listed below, sequenced in a study of regulatory T cells in long-lasting Graves disease. Libraries of TCR beta came from iRepertoire HTBI primers plus Arm-PCR of CDR3 regions. Using its own MiXCR run on the multiplex PCR reads, TCRdb lists one record per CDR3 protein. The sample has about 400,000 distinct CDR3 sequences; about a fifth are singletons. Documented time point: persistent/refractory GD, antithyroid drugs over 5 years with positive TRAb. RNA extracted from PBMCs served as the sequencing template. Here the sequenced sample was peripheral blood mononuclear cells (PBMCs), taken when the disease was refractory, from a patient treated with antithyroid drugs. The receptors stem from a female donor with Graves disease.

This clonotype occurred many times. The gene calls are TRBV10-2 and TRBJ1-2, with D unresolved. Germline lookup yields CDR1 WSHSY and CDR2 SAAADI. The V gene lost 5 bases and the J gene lost 6 bases, with 19 bases spanning the gap. CDR3 length: 15 residues. CDR3 coding DNA: TGCGCCAGCAGTAGTCTTGGGCGAACTGAGAATGGCTACACCTTC. Its protein product is CASSSLGRTENGYTF.

The chain links TRBV7-2 to TRBJ1-6; D gene uncertain. The CDR3 is made up of 12 amino acids. Trimming took 2 bases from V and 11 from J, leaving 7 bases between them. Germline V CDR1 and CDR2: SGHTA, FQGNSA. CDR3 in amino acids: CASSLPKTPLHF. The DNA of the CDR3 is TGTGCCAGCAGCTTACCTAAAACACCCCTCCACTTT.

This clonotype was seen a handful of times. The chain is built from TRBV7-3 and TRBJ2-1, with D perhaps TRBD2 (5 bases). Germline-derived CDR1 and CDR2 are SGHTA and FQGTGA. The CDR3 runs to 17 residues. Deletions cut 2 bases from V and 4 bases from J, with 18 bases between. CDR3 nucleotides: TGTGCCAGCAGCTTAGGCCACCCTAGCAGGATATACAATGAGCAGTTCTTC. Translation gives CASSLGHPSRIYNEQFF.

This clonotype was seen at least ten times. The J gene is TRBJ1-2, the V gene TRBV30, with 8 bases lining up with TRBD1. Germline V gene data show CDR1 as GTSNPN and CDR2 as SVGIG (reference sequence). The junction had 3 bases not matched to a gene; V was cut back by 3 bases and J by 6 bases. The CDR3 runs 12 residues. The CDR3 DNA is TGTGCCTGGAGGGCGGACAGGGATGGCTACACCTTC. Translated, it gives CAWRADRDGYTF.

In its sample, this clonotype was seen many times. V gene TRBV12-3 or TRBV12-4 combines with J gene TRBJ2-4, with 10 bases identical to TRBD1. The CDR3 spans 17 residues. The trim removed 6 bases at V and 6 bases at J, leaving 14 bases unmatched. Here the CDR3 reads CASSTFDRGRSGNIQYF. The CDR3 bases are TGTGCCAGCAGCACCTTTGACAGGGGGCGTTCAGGAAACATTCAGTACTTC.

The table lists this clonotype with a few counts. The rearrangement links TRBV7-8 to TRBJ2-2, with D maybe TRBD1 (6 bases). Germline CDR1 reads SGHVS; CDR2 reads FQNEAQ. V lost 7 bases and J 5 bases, leaving 14 bases between the germline ends. CDR3 length: 14 amino acids. The CDR3, as DNA: TGTGCCAGCAACCAGGGGAGCATAACCGGGGAGCTGTTTTTT. It encodes CASNQGSITGELFF. The variable domain in full, completed from reference TRBV7-8 and TRBJ2-2, reads GAGVSQSPRYKVAKRGQDVALRCDPISGHVSLFWYQQALGQGPEFLTYFQNEAQLDKSGLPSDRFFAERPEGSVSTLKIQRTQQEDSAVYLCASNQGSITGELFFGEGSRLTVL.

This clonotype was seen only once. The J gene is TRBJ1-1, the V gene TRBV4-2; D not resolved. The CDR3 has 14 amino acids. V was cut by 4 bases and J by 0 bases, with 9 bases left in between. The germline CDR1 and CDR2 sequences are LGHNA and YNFKEQ. CDR3 protein: CASSLINMNTEAFF. The CDR3 DNA sequence: TGTGCCAGCAGCCTCATAAACATGAACACTGAAGCTTTCTTT.

This clonotype came up a few times. V usage is TRBV7-9 and J usage is TRBJ2-5; D ambiguous. Trimming took off 5 bases at V and 1 base at J, with 11 bases between the two ends. This CDR3 is 14 amino acids long. Germline V lookup: CDR1 SEHNR, CDR2 FQNEAQ (reference sequence). CDR3 loop: CASSLVRTQETQYF. In nucleotides, the CDR3 is TGTGCCAGCAGCCTCGTTCGGACCCAAGAGACCCAGTACTTC. The full variable domain, with the rest looked up from reference TRBV7-9 and TRBJ2-5, is DTGVSQNPRHKITKRGQNVTFRCDPISEHNRLYWYRQTLGQGPEFLTYFQNEAQLEKSRLLSDRFSAERPKGSFSTLEIQRTEQGDSAMYLCASSLVRTQETQYFGPGTRLLVL.

The chain uses TRBV5-6 and TRBJ1-1; TRBD1 is a possible D gene (5 bases). The CDR3 consists of 12 residues. Germline CDR1 reads SGHDT; CDR2 reads YYEEEE. V lost 3 bases, J lost 6 bases, and 9 bases lay in between. Here the CDR3 reads CASSSSGPEAFF. CDR3 sequence (DNA): TGTGCCAGCAGCTCATCGGGGCCTGAAGCTTTCTTT.

This clonotype was seen repeatedly, ten times or more. CDR3 DNA sequence: TGTGCCAGCAGTTACGGGACAGGCAATCAGCCCCAGCATTTT. Translated: CASSYGTGNQPQHF. The chain carries TRBV6-5 and TRBJ1-5, with 7 bases fitting TRBD1. The CDR3 sequence is 14 residues long. CDR1 MNHEY and CDR2 SVGAGI come from the germline V gene. Losses at the gene ends were 2 bases for V and 2 bases for J; bases not matched to a gene: 0.

As regards this clonotype: This may be a read error: a much more frequent sequence differs by one nucleotide. This chain joins TRBV11-2 and TRBJ1-1; 8 bases are a match to TRBD1. V shed 5 bases and J 2 bases; nucleotides not matched to a gene: 19. The CDR3 is made up of 19 amino acids. Germline CDR1 is SGHAT and CDR2 is FQNNGV. The CDR3 loop is CASSPKYRGEIIINTEAFF. CDR3 coding DNA: TGTGCCAGCAGCCCGAAATACAGGGGGGAAATAATAATAAACACTGAAGCTTTCTTT.

This clonotype has at least ten counts. V and J are TRBV24-1 and TRBJ1-5; 8 nucleotides line up with TRBD1. Trimming took 3 bases from V and 5 from J; bases not matched to a gene: 17. CDR3 length: 19 amino acids. From germline, CDR1 is KGHDR and CDR2 SFDVKD. CDR3 protein: CATSDQYPGTGTHHQPQHF. In DNA, the CDR3 is TGTGCCACCAGTGATCAATACCCGGGGACAGGTACACACCATCAGCCCCAGCATTTT.

In this sample, this clonotype turned up many times. V usage is TRBV10-3 and J usage is TRBJ2-5, with no clear D. CDR3 length: 12 residues. Per the germline V gene, CDR1 is ENHRY and CDR2 is SYGVKD. Deletions cut 6 bases from V and 1 base from J, with 6 bases between. Here the CDR3 reads CAIRGSQETQYF. For the CDR3, the DNA is TGTGCCATCAGGGGCTCCCAAGAGACCCAGTACTTC.

This clonotype has just a few counts. The chain combines TRBV28 with TRBJ2-3; D not certain. The CDR3 totals 14 residues. V lost 5 bases and J lost 2, with 11 bases in between. CDR1 MDHEN and CDR2 SYDVKM come from the germline V gene. CDR3 sequence (DNA): TGTGCCAGCAGTCCCCTCCCCATCACAGATACGCAGTATTTT. Its protein product is CASSPLPITDTQYF.

In its sample, this clonotype was seen many times. The rearrangement uses TRBV28 and TRBJ1-5; D remains unclear. CDR3 size: 15 residues. The germline V gene encodes CDR1 MDHEN and CDR2 SYDVKM. Trimming stripped 7 bases from V and 1 base from J, with 14 bases between. CDR3: CASTPLQGSNQPQHF. The CDR3 nucleotides are TGTGCCAGCACCCCACTGCAAGGAAGCAATCAGCCCCAGCATTTT.

This clonotype has just a few counts. V gene TRBV5-6 combines with J gene TRBJ2-1; the D is unclear. Germline loops: CDR1 SGHDT, CDR2 YYEEEE. The CDR3 length is 13 residues. V shed 4 bases and J shed 8 bases, with 13 bases lying between them. CDR3 region: CASSHFREDEQFF. The CDR3 coding sequence is TGTGCCAGCAGCCACTTCCGTGAGGATGAGCAGTTCTTC.

This clonotype was counted between two and nine times. The chain uses TRBV2 and TRBJ2-2; D not resolved. Per germline, CDR1 SNHLY and CDR2 FYNNEI. The V and J ends lost 1 base and 0 bases respectively, with 6 bases between them. This CDR3 contains 15 residues. DNA of the CDR3: TGTGCCAGCAGTGAAGGGATTACGAACACCGGGGAGCTGTTTTTT. Its translation is CASSEGITNTGELFF.

The chain is built from TRBV2 and TRBJ2-2; possibly TRBD1 for D (5 bases). The CDR3 contains 14 residues. V lost 6 bases and J lost 4, with 12 bases in between. From germline, CDR1 is SNHLY and CDR2 FYNNEI. CDR3 DNA sequence: TGTGCCAGCAGCTTAGACAGAGCCACCGGGGAGCTGTTTTTT. This sequence encodes CASSLDRATGELFF.

Regarding this clonotype: Given a much more abundant clone one base away, this may be a read error. The gene calls are TRBV28 and TRBJ2-7, with no clear D. The CDR3 runs to 10 residues. Germline CDR1 is MDHEN and CDR2 is SYDVKM. CDR3 in DNA: TGTGCCGGCAGTTTAAACGAGCAGTACTTC. Translating it yields CAGSLNEQYF.

This clonotype was found many times. In DNA form, the CDR3 reads TGTGCCAGCAGTTCTATCGGGACAGCCTATAACTATGGCTACACCTTC. As protein: CASSSIGTAYNYGYTF. The chain is built from TRBV28 and TRBJ1-2; 7 nucleotides align to TRBD1. Trimming removed 4 bases from V and 1 base from J; junction bases left unmatched: 9. The CDR3 length is 16 residues. Germline V gene lookup returns CDR1 MDHEN and CDR2 SYDVKM.

V and J are TRBV27 and TRBJ1-2, with D unresolved. The CDR3 runs to 14 residues. V was cut by 5 bases and J by 4 bases, with 14 bases left in between. Germline assignment: CDR1 MNHEY and CDR2 SMNVEV (reference sequence). CDR3 in amino acids: CASSPRILSYGYTF. CDR3 coding DNA: TGTGCCAGCAGTCCGCGAATACTTTCCTATGGCTACACCTTC.

The sample holds a few counts of this clonotype. V and J are TRBV6-1 and TRBJ2-7, with 10 bases aligning to TRBD2. Germline V gives CDR1 MNHNS, CDR2 SASEGT. Losses at the gene ends were 5 bases for V and 5 bases for J; bases not matched to a gene: 15. This CDR3 region has 17 residues. The CDR3 DNA is TGTGCCAGCAGTCCCGGTACTAGCGGGGATTGGATGGACGAGCAGTACTTC. It codes for CASSPGTSGDWMDEQYF.

The chain couples TRBV9 to TRBJ2-7; D ambiguous. This CDR3 region has 14 residues. V was cut by 4 bases and J by 2 bases, with 13 bases left in between. Per the germline V gene, CDR1 is SGDLS and CDR2 is YYNGEE. CDR3: CASSYGPFTYEQYF. The CDR3 DNA sequence: TGTGCCAGCAGCTACGGACCCTTCACCTACGAGCAGTACTTC.

The sample holds many counts of this clonotype. CDR3 nucleotides: TGTGCCAGCAGTTACCGGGGCGTGACTAGCGGGAGAACCTACGAGCAGTACTTC. Translated, it gives CASSYRGVTSGRTYEQYF. The chain couples TRBV6-2 or TRBV6-3 to TRBJ2-7; 12 nucleotides align to TRBD2. This CDR3 is 18 amino acids long. Germline values: CDR1 MNHEY, CDR2 SVGEGT. Losses at the gene ends were 2 bases for V and 2 bases for J; bases not matched to a gene: 10.

With regard to this clonotype: An end of the junction does not agree with germline; a read error may underlie this. This chain links TRBV24-1 with TRBJ2-4, with D possibly TRBD2 on 5 matching bases. Germline assignment: CDR1 KGHDR and CDR2 SFDVKD. This CDR3 is 14 amino acids long. DNA for the CDR3: TGTGCCACCAGTGTTCGGCTAGCCAAAAACATTCGGTACTTC. This gives the protein CATSVRLAKNIRYF.

The gene calls are TRBV10-3 and TRBJ2-7; TRBD1 might be the D (5 bases). V dropped 2 bases and J dropped 0 bases, with 8 bases sitting between them. Germline V gene lookup returns CDR1 ENHRY and CDR2 SYGVKD. This CDR3 spans 14 amino acids. The CDR3 loop is CAISEPTASYEQYF. CDR3 nucleotides: TGTGCCATCAGTGAGCCGACAGCCTCCTACGAGCAGTACTTC.

The chain combines TRBV4-3 with TRBJ1-1; perhaps TRBD1 as D (5 bases). V lost 2 bases and J lost 2, with 12 bases in between. The CDR3 is 15 amino acids. Looked up from germline, CDR1 is LGHNA and CDR2 is YSLEER. The CDR3 is CASSQWAGGNTEAFF. The CDR3 nucleotides read TGCGCCAGCAGCCAATGGGCCGGGGGAAACACTGAAGCTTTCTTT.

This clonotype came up a few times. The chain is built from TRBV20-1 and TRBJ1-1; weak D call: TRBD1 (6 bases). CDR3 length: 15 residues. Germline V gives CDR1 DFQATT, CDR2 SNEGSKA (reference sequence). Trimming stripped 3 bases from V and 0 bases from J, with 14 bases between. In nucleotides, the CDR3 is TGCAGTGCTAGGGATTCTAACAGGGTGAACACTGAAGCTTTCTTT. It is translated as CSARDSNRVNTEAFF.

This clonotype was seen a few times. V gene TRBV11-2 combines with J gene TRBJ2-7; no firm D call. The V end lost 4 bases, the J end lost 3 bases, and 7 bases lay between the germline ends. Germline CDR1 is SGHAT and CDR2 is FQNNGV. CDR3 length: 12 residues. The CDR3 region is CASSSINYEQYF. In DNA, the CDR3 is TGTGCCAGCAGCTCAATTAACTACGAGCAGTACTTC.

The V and J genes are TRBV7-9 and TRBJ1-5; maybe TRBD1 (5 bases). The germline V and J ends were trimmed by 4 bases and 9 bases, with 13 bases remaining between them. The CDR3 sequence is 13 residues long. CDR1 is SEHNR, CDR2 FQNEAQ, per germline (reference sequence). CDR3 residues: CASSSAAGRPQHF. CDR3 sequence (DNA): TGTGCCAGCAGCTCGGCGGCAGGGAGGCCCCAGCATTTT.